The following is a T cell receptor beta chain sequence with its context. This sample was included in a study of control samples from healthy donors and cancer patients. CDR1 and CDR2 (germline): SGHRS, YFSETQ. V shed 0 bases and J shed 11 bases, with 14 bases lying between them. The CDR3 is 14 residues long. This table comes from immunoSEQ multiplex PCR, and its TCRdb copy is limited to in-frame clones, with some not included. The sample carries about 69,000 clones, approximately 89% recorded once. The source material was PBMCs. The chain joins TRBV5-1 to TRBJ1-4, with D tentatively TRBD1 (5 bases). This clonotype originated in a man aged 55-75 years with colorectal cancer. DNA for the CDR3: TGCGCCAGCAGCTTGGCGTCAGGGAGCGAGAAACTGTTTTTT. Protein sequence: CASSLASGSEKLFF.